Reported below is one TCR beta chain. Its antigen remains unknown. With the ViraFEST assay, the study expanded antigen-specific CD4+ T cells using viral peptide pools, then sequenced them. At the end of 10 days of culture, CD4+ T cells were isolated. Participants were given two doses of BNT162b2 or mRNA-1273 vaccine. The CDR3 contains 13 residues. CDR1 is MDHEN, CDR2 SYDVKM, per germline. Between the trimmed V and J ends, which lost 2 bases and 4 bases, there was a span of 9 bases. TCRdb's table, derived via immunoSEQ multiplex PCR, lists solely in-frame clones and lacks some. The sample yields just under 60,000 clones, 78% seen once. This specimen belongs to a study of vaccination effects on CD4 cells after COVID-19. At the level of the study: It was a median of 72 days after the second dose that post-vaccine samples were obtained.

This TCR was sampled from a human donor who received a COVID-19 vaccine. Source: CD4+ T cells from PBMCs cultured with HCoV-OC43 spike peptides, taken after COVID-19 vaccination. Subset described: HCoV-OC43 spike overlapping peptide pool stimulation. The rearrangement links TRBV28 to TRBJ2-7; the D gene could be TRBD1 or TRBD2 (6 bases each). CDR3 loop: CASSLGGPYEQYV. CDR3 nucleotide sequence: TGTGCCAGCAGTTTAGGGGGGCCATACGAGCAGTACGTC.